This is a list of T cell receptor beta chains from one sample in a study of blood T cells in healthy people across ages. TCRdb analysed the 5' RACE reads with MiXCR anew, one entry per CDR3 protein. The sample has 540,000 or so distinct CDR3 sequences; under 55% are singletons. The sequencing input was blood. The receptor set was obtained from a man at least 80 years old in good health. CDR3s include the opening cysteine and the closing phenylalanine or tryptophan. The D gene is left open where the match is weak. Size is stated for part of the rows, as once, few or many counts, or as a class when the clone is expanded.

clone size	V gene	D gene	J gene	CDR3 DNA	CDR3 protein
few	TRBV7-2	TRBD1	TRBJ2-7	TGTGCCAGCAGCCGACAACCGGGACAGGGGGCTCACGAGCAGTACTTC	CASSRQPGQGAHEQYF
.	TRBV20-1	.	TRBJ2-7	TGCAGTGCTAGAGATACTAGCAGCTCCTACGAGCAGTACTTC	CSARDTSSSYEQYF
few	TRBV11-3	.	TRBJ2-1	TGTGCCAGCAGCCCAGCAGCGTACAATGAGCAGTTCTTC	CASSPAAYNEQFF
.	TRBV20-1	TRBD1	TRBJ2-3	TGCAGTGCTGTTACAGGGGGTAACACAGATACGCAGTATTTT	CSAVTGGNTDTQYF
few	TRBV4-2	.	TRBJ2-3	TGTGCCAGCGCCACGGAGGGGGCTTCTAGCACAGATACGCAGTATTTT	CASATEGASSTDTQYF
.	TRBV29-1	TRBD2	TRBJ2-1	TGCAGCGTTGAAGATCCAGCGGGGGGGCCAGGTGAGCAGTTCTTC	CSVEDPAGGPGEQFF
few	TRBV20-1	.	TRBJ2-3	TGCAGTGCAACCATCAGACGTGGGGCAAGTGATACGCAGTATTTT	CSATIRRGASDTQYF
.	TRBV2	.	TRBJ1-5	TGTGCCAGCAGCCCTCGAAACCAGAATCAGCCCCAGCATTTT	CASSPRNQNQPQHF
few	TRBV10-3	.	TRBJ2-1	TGTGCCATCAGTTCCCTCAATCCCTATGCTGAGCAGTTCTTC	CAISSLNPYAEQFF
few	TRBV29-1	.	TRBJ2-5	TGCAGCGTTGAATTCCCCGGACTTACGGGACACCAAGAGACCCAGTACTTC	CSVEFPGLTGHQETQYF
.	TRBV20-1	TRBD2	TRBJ2-3	TGCAGTGCTAGGGCGGGGGGCATAGCAGATACGCAGTATTTT	CSARAGGIADTQYF
.	TRBV3-1	.	TRBJ1-2	TGTGCCAGCAGCCAAGGTCTCCTTAGCTATGGCTACACCTTC	CASSQGLLSYGYTF
few	TRBV20-1	TRBD1	TRBJ2-7	TGCAGTGCTAGAGATCGGGACAGGGGGCTTTACGAGCAGTACTTC	CSARDRDRGLYEQYF
.	TRBV19	.	TRBJ2-2	TGTGCCAGTAGTATGTCGCGGGACGGGGAGCTGTTTTTT	CASSMSRDGELFF
.	TRBV12-3/TRBV12-4	.	TRBJ1-5	TGTGCCAGCGGACAGTTCAATCAGCCCCAGCATTTT	CASGQFNQPQHF
.	TRBV5-1	TRBD2	TRBJ2-3	TGCGCCAGCAGCACCAGCGGGGGCCTCACAGATACGCAGTATTTT	CASSTSGGLTDTQYF
.	TRBV12-3/TRBV12-4	TRBD1	TRBJ1-2	TGTGCCCCATCCAGGGCAGGGGGCTATGGCCACACCTTC	CAPSRAGGYGHTF
many	TRBV4-3	.	TRBJ2-1	TGCGCCAGCAGCCAGGGATGGAACAATGAGCAGTTCTTC	CASSQGWNNEQFF
few	TRBV7-9	.	TRBJ1-1	TGTGCCAGCAGCTTTTCAGGGGCGAACACTGAAGCTTTCTTT	CASSFSGANTEAFF